One and the same sample provided the 28 T cell receptor beta chains below, sequenced in a study of T cell responses to AZD1222 COVID-19 vaccine. The table came from immunoSEQ multiplex PCR; TCRdb's copy has only in-frame clones and leaves some out. Of 150,000 or so clones in the sample, under 95% were seen once. Sequencing used peripheral blood, obtained on day 0 of AZD1222 vaccination. Source of these receptors: an adult in good health.

V usage is TRBV5-1 and J usage is TRBJ1-1; D not resolved. The germline V gene has CDR1 SGHRS and CDR2 YFSETQ. CDR3 length: 17 residues. V was shortened by 0 bases and J by 7 bases, with 22 bases between the two germline ends. The CDR3, as DNA: TGCGCCAGCAGCTTGGACCCCTCCCGGAGGACCCGGGGTGAAGCTTTCTTT. This translates into CASSLDPSRRTRGEAFF. Using reference TRBV5-1 and TRBJ1-1 for the parts outside the CDR3, the full variable domain is KAGVTQTPRYLIKTRGQQVTLSCSPISGHRSVSWYQQTPGQGLQFLFEYFSETQRNKGNFPGRFSGRQFSNSRSEMNVSTLELGDSALYLCASSLDPSRRTRGEAFFGQGTRLTVV.

The rearrangement joins TRBV2 to TRBJ1-2; D remains ambiguous. CDR3 size: 15 residues. Trimming took off 5 bases at V and 3 bases at J, with 16 bases between the two ends. The germline CDR1 and CDR2 sequences are SNHLY and FYNNEI. The CDR3 sequence is CASSLEQPRDYGYTF. The CDR3 DNA reads as TGTGCCAGCAGTCTGGAACAGCCTCGTGACTATGGCTACACCTTC.

CDR3 sequence reads: CASSPLSTGRLHEQYF. DNA for the CDR3: TGTGCCAGCAGCCCATTATCGACAGGGAGACTGCATGAGCAGTACTTC. The rearrangement uses TRBV11-2 and TRBJ2-7, with 7 bases fitting TRBD1. Germline V gives CDR1 SGHAT, CDR2 FQNNGV. The CDR3 has 16 amino acids. V lost 5 bases, J lost 7 bases, and 17 bases stayed unmatched.

Only one count was recorded for this clone. The chain joins TRBV18 to TRBJ1-5; 7 positions match TRBD1. The CDR3 runs 14 residues. Germline CDR1 reads KGHSH; CDR2 reads LQKENI. The trim removed 3 bases at V and 7 bases at J, leaving 6 bases unmatched. CDR3 loop: CASSPRQGTQPQHF. In DNA, the CDR3 is TGTGCCAGCTCACCGCGACAGGGAACGCAGCCCCAGCATTTT.

This chain connects TRBV10-1 to TRBJ2-3, with 9 bases fitting TRBD2. The germline CDR1 and CDR2 sequences are WNHNN and SYGVQD (reference sequence). There are 17 residues in the CDR3. J was trimmed by 2 bases and V by 10 bases; bases with no gene match: 16. In DNA form, the CDR3 reads TGCGCCACCTTAGACAATCTAGCGGGGACCCTCACAGATACGCAGTATTTT. Protein: CATLDNLAGTLTDTQYF.

The J gene is TRBJ2-7, the V gene TRBV7-3; 8 bases map to TRBD1. Trimming at V came to 1 base and at J to 5 bases, leaving 1 base not matched to a gene. There are 13 residues in the CDR3. Germline V CDR1 and CDR2: SGHTA, FQGTGA. The CDR3 region is CASSLKQGDEQYF. Written as DNA, the CDR3 is TGTGCCAGCAGCTTAAAACAGGGGGACGAGCAGTACTTC.

V gene TRBV6-6 combines with J gene TRBJ1-5, with D unclear. CDR3 length: 13 residues. From germline, CDR1 is MNHNY and CDR2 SVGAGI (reference sequence). Between the trimmed V and J ends, which lost 7 bases and 3 bases, there was a span of 10 bases. The CDR3 region is CASTAWYNQPQHF. The CDR3 nucleotides are TGTGCCAGCACCGCCTGGTACAATCAGCCCCAGCATTTT.

The chain is built from TRBV6-2 or TRBV6-3 and TRBJ1-1; 10 bases agree with TRBD1. V trimming: 4 bases; J trimming: 3 bases; junction bases outside the gene matches: 8. Germline V CDR1 and CDR2: MNHEY, SVGEGT. The CDR3 consists of 16 residues. The CDR3 loop is CASSSRDRGVDTEAFF. As DNA, the CDR3 is TGTGCCAGCAGTTCCAGGGACAGGGGAGTCGACACTGAAGCTTTCTTT.

This clone was seen a single time. The V gene is TRBV5-1, the J gene TRBJ2-1; weak D call: TRBD2 (5 bases). The V gene's germline CDR1 is SGHRS and CDR2 YFSETQ. This CDR3 has 14 residues. Trimming took 2 bases from V and 2 from J, leaving 8 bases between them. For the CDR3, the DNA is TGCGCCAGCAGCTTTGGCGGGCCCTACAATGAGCAGTTCTTC. This encodes CASSFGGPYNEQFF.

The chain is built from TRBV19 and TRBJ2-7, with D tentatively TRBD1 (5 bases). Germline V gene data show CDR1 as LNHDA and CDR2 as SQIVND (reference sequence). The CDR3 extends over 14 amino acids. Trimming shortened V by 3 bases and J by 2 bases, and 11 bases separated the two germline ends. The chain's CDR3 is CASSIGKGPYEQYF. DNA of the CDR3: TGTGCCAGTAGTATTGGGAAGGGGCCCTACGAGCAGTACTTC.

The V call is TRBV27, the J call TRBJ2-6; perhaps TRBD2 as D (5 bases). Germline V gene lookup returns CDR1 MNHEY and CDR2 SMNVEV (reference sequence). Trimming pared 8 bases from V and 0 bases from J, leaving 11 bases between. There are 15 residues in the CDR3. CDR3 residues: CASGEEDSGANVLTF. The DNA of the CDR3 is TGTGCCAGCGGTGAGGAGGACTCTGGGGCCAACGTCCTGACTTTC. The full variable domain, its missing parts supplied by reference TRBV27 and TRBJ2-6, is EAQVTQNPRYLITVTGKKLTVTCSQNMNHEYMSWYRQDPGLGLRQIYYSMNVEVTDKGDVPEGYKVSRKEKRNFPLILESPSPNQTSLYFCASGEEDSGANVLTFGAGSRLTVL.

CDR3: CASSLAGRSDTQYF. The CDR3 DNA is TGCGCCAGCAGCTTGGCGGGGCGGTCAGATACGCAGTATTTT. The rearrangement links TRBV5-1 to TRBJ2-3; the D call may be TRBD1 or TRBD2 (5 bases each). Looked up from germline, CDR1 is SGHRS and CDR2 is YFSETQ. Deletions cut 0 bases from V and 4 bases from J, with 9 bases between. This CDR3 has 14 amino acids.

The V and J genes are TRBV29-1 and TRBJ2-1; 7 bases map to TRBD2. Germline V gene data show CDR1 as SQVTM and CDR2 as ANQGSEA. CDR3 length: 10 amino acids. The V segment lost 7 bases and the J segment 9 bases; nucleotides outside the gene matches: 3. CDR3 region: CSGGTTEQFF. The CDR3, as DNA: TGCAGCGGGGGGACTACTGAGCAGTTCTTC.

The chain couples TRBV5-1 to TRBJ2-3; TRBD2 might be the D (6 bases). The CDR3 spans 13 residues. V lost 5 bases and J 6 bases, leaving 13 bases between the germline ends. The germline gives CDR1 SGHRS, CDR2 YFSETQ. In DNA, the CDR3 is TGCGCCAGCAGGGGGGGTTTTCGCGATACGCAGTATTTT. This gives the protein CASRGGFRDTQYF.

V is TRBV7-2 and J is TRBJ1-5, with 7 positions matching TRBD1. V shed 4 bases and J 7 bases; nucleotides not matched to a gene: 4. The CDR3 spans 13 residues. The germline V gene has CDR1 SGHTA and CDR2 FQGNSA. The DNA for the CDR3 is TGTGCCAGCAGCTACAGACAGGGACAGCCCCAGCATTTT. Protein sequence: CASSYRQGQPQHF.

This chain links TRBV4-1 with TRBJ2-3, with D possibly matching TRBD2 (5 bases). The CDR3 has 16 residues. Trimming removed 0 bases from V and 2 bases from J, with 12 bases in between. CDR1 is MGHRA and CDR2 is YSYEKL in the germline V gene. Written as DNA, the CDR3 is TGCGCCAGCAGCCAAGAACGGGGATTGGCCACAGATACGCAGTATTTT. Its protein product is CASSQERGLATDTQYF.

This clone was seen only a few times. The chain has TRBV5-4 and TRBJ1-1; the D gene is possibly TRBD1 (6 bases). The CDR3 has 15 amino acids. The V end was cut by 0 bases, the J end by 7 bases, with 16 bases between. Germline values: CDR1 SGHNT, CDR2 YYREEE (reference sequence). The CDR3 DNA sequence: TGTGCCAGCAGCTTGGCCCATACAGGGAGGGTTGAAGCTTTCTTT. Translation gives CASSLAHTGRVEAFF.

The rearrangement joins TRBV2 to TRBJ1-5; 7 bases line up with TRBD1. Losses at the gene ends were 3 bases for V and 7 bases for J; bases not matched to a gene: 9. This CDR3 spans 15 amino acids. The germline gives CDR1 SNHLY, CDR2 FYNNEI. CDR3 nucleotide sequence: TGTGCCAGCAGTGAGCCTCACCGGGACAGCCAGCCCCAGCATTTT. Translating it yields CASSEPHRDSQPQHF.

The V call is TRBV5-1, the J call TRBJ2-2, with unresolved D. The CDR3 extends over 13 amino acids. Trimming shortened V by 4 bases and J by 8 bases, and 12 bases separated the two germline ends. Germline loops: CDR1 SGHRS, CDR2 YFSETQ. CDR3 coding DNA: TGCGCCAGCAGCCCCCGGGCAGGTGGGGAGCTGTTTTTT. As protein: CASSPRAGGELFF.

This clone was seen just once. The chain joins TRBV6-5 to TRBJ1-3, with a possible D match to TRBD1 (6 bases). The CDR3 covers 15 residues. The germline V and J ends were trimmed by 6 bases and 0 bases, with 12 bases remaining between them. Per germline, CDR1 MNHEY and CDR2 SVGAGI. CDR3 region: CASRPGTISGNTIYF. The CDR3 coding sequence is TGTGCCAGCAGACCTGGGACAATCTCTGGAAACACCATATATTTT.

This clone showed up just once. CDR3 amino acids: CASTTRTGDEKLFF. In DNA, the CDR3 is TGTGCCAGCACCACCCGGACCGGGGATGAAAAACTGTTTTTT. V and J are TRBV5-5 and TRBJ1-4; no firm D call. Germline lookup yields CDR1 SGHKS and CDR2 YYEKEE (reference sequence). The CDR3 has 14 amino acids. Trimming shortened V by 6 bases and J by 6 bases, and 15 bases separated the two germline ends.

The J gene is TRBJ1-2, the V gene TRBV6-2 or TRBV6-3; D not certain. CDR1 is MNHEY and CDR2 is SVGEGT in the germline V gene. The CDR3 is 12 amino acids. The germline V and J ends were trimmed by 4 bases and 5 bases, with 8 bases remaining between them. The CDR3, as DNA: TGTGCCAGCAGTTTGATGGGATATGGCTACACCTTC. Protein sequence: CASSLMGYGYTF.

The chain uses TRBV12-3 or TRBV12-4 and TRBJ2-3, with D perhaps TRBD2 (5 bases). V lost 2 bases to trimming and J lost 5 bases, with 8 bases between them. CDR3 size: 13 residues. CDR3 loop: CASSLRAGDTQYF. CDR3 sequence (DNA): TGTGCCAGCAGTTTACGGGCGGGAGATACGCAGTATTTT.

As DNA, the CDR3 is TGTGCCATCAGTGAGTTCGGGGAAATGAACACTGAAGCTTTCTTT. Its protein product is CAISEFGEMNTEAFF. The chain uses TRBV10-3 and TRBJ1-1, with unresolved D. CDR1 and CDR2 from the germline V gene are ENHRY and SYGVKD. The CDR3 spans 15 residues. V was shortened by 1 base and J by 0 bases, with 9 bases between the two germline ends.

The chain recombines TRBV5-1 with TRBJ1-1; the D gene is possibly TRBD1 (6 bases). Germline values: CDR1 SGHRS, CDR2 YFSETQ. The CDR3 loop spans 12 amino acids. Trimming took 4 bases from V and 6 from J, leaving 10 bases between them. The chain's CDR3 is CASSHPGAEAFF. The CDR3, as DNA: TGCGCCAGCAGCCACCCAGGGGCTGAAGCTTTCTTT.

The rearrangement joins TRBV3-1 (or the pseudogene TRBV3-2) to TRBJ2-2, with D unresolved. Trimming took 0 bases from V and 8 from J, leaving 4 bases between them. The germline CDR1 and CDR2 sequences are LGHDT and YNNKEL (reference sequence). This CDR3 has 12 residues. This chain's CDR3 is CASSQDLGELFF. Here the CDR3 DNA reads TGTGCCAGCAGCCAAGATCTAGGGGAGCTGTTTTTT.

This clone was seen only once. The V call is TRBV27, the J call TRBJ1-4; tentatively, D is TRBD1 (6 bases). This CDR3 has 15 amino acids. The ends were cut back, 0 bases at V and 8 bases at J, with 13 bases in the middle. Germline-derived CDR1 and CDR2 are MNHEY and SMNVEV (reference sequence). The CDR3 here is CASSLSFRGWEKLFF. In DNA form, the CDR3 reads TGTGCCAGCAGTTTATCATTCAGGGGTTGGGAAAAACTGTTTTTT.

The chain combines TRBV10-3 with TRBJ2-4, with a tentative D call TRBD2 (5 bases). V lost 7 bases to trimming and J lost 6 bases, with 13 bases between them. Germline CDR1 ENHRY, CDR2 SYGVKD. The CDR3 consists of 13 residues. CDR3 protein: CAIMVDSLNIQYF. The CDR3 DNA follows: TGTGCCATCATGGTGGACTCCTTAAACATTCAGTACTTC.